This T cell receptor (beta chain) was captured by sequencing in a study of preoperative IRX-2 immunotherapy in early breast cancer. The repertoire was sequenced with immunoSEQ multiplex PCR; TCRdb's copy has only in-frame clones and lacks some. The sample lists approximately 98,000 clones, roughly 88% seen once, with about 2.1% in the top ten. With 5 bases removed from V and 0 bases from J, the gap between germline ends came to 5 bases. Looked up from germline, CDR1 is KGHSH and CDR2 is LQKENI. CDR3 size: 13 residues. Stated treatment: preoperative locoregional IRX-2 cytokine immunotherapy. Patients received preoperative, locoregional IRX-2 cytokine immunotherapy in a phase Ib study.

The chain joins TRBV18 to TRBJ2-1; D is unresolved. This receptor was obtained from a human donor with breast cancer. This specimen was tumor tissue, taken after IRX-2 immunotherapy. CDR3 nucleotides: TGTGCCAGCTCAATGACCTCCTACAATGAGCAGTTCTTC. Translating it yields CASSMTSYNEQFF.